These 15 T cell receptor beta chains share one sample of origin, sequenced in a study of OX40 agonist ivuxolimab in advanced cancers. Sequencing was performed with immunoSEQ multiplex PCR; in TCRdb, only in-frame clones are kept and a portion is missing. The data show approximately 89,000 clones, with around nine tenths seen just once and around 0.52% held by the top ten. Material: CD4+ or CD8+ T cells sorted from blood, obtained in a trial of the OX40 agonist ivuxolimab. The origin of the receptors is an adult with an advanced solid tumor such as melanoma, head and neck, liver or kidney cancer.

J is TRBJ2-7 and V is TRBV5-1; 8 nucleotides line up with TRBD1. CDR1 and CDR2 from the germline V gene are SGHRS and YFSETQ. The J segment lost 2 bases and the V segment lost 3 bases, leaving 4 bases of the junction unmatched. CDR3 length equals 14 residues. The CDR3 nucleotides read TGCGCCAGCAGCTCCCCGGACAGGGCCTACGAGCAGTACTTC. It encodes CASSSPDRAYEQYF. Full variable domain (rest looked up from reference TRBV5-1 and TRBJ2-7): KAGVTQTPRYLIKTRGQQVTLSCSPISGHRSVSWYQQTPGQGLQFLFEYFSETQRNKGNFPGRFSGRQFSNSRSEMNVSTLELGDSALYLCASSSPDRAYEQYFGPGTRLTVT.

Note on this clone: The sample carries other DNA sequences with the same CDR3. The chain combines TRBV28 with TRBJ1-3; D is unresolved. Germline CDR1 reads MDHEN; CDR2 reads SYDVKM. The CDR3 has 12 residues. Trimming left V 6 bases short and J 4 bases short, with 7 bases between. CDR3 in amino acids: CASSLTGNTIYF. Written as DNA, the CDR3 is TGTGCCAGCAGCCTCACAGGAAACACCATATATTTT.

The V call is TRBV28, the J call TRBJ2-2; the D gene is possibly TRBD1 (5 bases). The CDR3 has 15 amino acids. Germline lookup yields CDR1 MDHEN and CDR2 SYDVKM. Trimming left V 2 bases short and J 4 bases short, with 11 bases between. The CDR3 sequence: CASSLGQGTTGELFF. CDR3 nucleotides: TGTGCCAGCAGTTTAGGGCAGGGCACCACCGGGGAGCTGTTTTTT.

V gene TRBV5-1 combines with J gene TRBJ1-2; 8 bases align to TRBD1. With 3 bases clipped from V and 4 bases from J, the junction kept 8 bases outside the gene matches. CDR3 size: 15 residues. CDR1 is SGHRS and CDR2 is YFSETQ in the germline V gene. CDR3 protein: CASSSTGDPSYGYTF. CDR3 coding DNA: TGCGCCAGCAGCTCGACAGGGGACCCCTCCTATGGCTACACCTTC.

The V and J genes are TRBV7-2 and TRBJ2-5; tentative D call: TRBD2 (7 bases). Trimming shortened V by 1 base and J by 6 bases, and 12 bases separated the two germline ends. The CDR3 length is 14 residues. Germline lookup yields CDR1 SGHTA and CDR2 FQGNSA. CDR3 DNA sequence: TGTGCCAGCAGCTTAGACTGGGGGGGGCAGACCCAGTACTTC. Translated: CASSLDWGGQTQYF.

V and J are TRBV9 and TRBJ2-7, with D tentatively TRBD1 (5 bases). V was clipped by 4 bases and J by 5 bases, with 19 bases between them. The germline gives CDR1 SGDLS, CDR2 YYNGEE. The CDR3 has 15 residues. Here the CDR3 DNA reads TGTGCCAGCAGCCCCAGATGGGGCGTTGGGGACGAGCAGTACTTC. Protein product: CASSPRWGVGDEQYF.

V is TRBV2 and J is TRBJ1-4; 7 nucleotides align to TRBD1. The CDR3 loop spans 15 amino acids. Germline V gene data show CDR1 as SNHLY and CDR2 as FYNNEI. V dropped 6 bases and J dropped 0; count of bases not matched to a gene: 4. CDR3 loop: CASREGAATNEKLFF. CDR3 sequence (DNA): TGTGCCAGCAGGGAGGGGGCGGCAACTAATGAAAAACTGTTTTTT.

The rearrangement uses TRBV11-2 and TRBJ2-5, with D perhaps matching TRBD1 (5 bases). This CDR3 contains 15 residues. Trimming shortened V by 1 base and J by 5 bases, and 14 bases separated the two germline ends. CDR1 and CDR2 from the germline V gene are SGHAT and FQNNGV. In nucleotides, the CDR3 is TGTGCCAGCAGCTTAGTAGGGGCAGGGTGGGAGACCCAGTACTTC. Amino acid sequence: CASSLVGAGWETQYF.

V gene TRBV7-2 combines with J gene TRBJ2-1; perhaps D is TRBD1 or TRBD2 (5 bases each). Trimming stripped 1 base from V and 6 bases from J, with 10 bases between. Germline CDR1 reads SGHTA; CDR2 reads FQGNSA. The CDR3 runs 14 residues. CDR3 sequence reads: CASSLGGTANEQFF. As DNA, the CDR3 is TGTGCCAGCAGCTTAGGGGGGACGGCCAATGAGCAGTTCTTC.

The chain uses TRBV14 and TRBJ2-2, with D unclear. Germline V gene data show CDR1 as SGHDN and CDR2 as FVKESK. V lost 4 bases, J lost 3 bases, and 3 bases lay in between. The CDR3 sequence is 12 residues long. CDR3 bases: TGTGCCAGCAGCCCTGACACCGGGGAGCTGTTTTTT. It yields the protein CASSPDTGELFF.

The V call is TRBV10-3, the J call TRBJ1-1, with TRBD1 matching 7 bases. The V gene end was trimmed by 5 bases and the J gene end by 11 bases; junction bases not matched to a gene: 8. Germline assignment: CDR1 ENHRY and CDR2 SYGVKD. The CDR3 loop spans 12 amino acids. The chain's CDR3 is CAISLQGKEAFF. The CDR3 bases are TGTGCCATCAGTTTACAGGGGAAGGAGGCTTTCTTT.

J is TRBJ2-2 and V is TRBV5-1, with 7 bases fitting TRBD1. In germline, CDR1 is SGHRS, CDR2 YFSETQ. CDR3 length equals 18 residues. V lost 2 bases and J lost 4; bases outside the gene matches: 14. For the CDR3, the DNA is TGCGCCAGCAGCTTAGGGACAGCTATGACCGAACGCACCGGGGAGCTGTTTTTT. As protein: CASSLGTAMTERTGELFF.

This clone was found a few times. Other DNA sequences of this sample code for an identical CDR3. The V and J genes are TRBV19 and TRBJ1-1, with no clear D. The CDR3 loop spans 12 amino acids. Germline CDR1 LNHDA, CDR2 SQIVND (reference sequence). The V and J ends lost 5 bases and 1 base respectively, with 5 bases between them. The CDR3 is CASSLRNTEAFF. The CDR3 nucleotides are TGTGCCAGTAGTCTTAGGAACACTGAAGCTTTCTTT.

The CDR3 DNA sequence: TGTGCCAGCAGCGTAGGACAGATTAACTATGGCTACACCTTC. Encoded protein: CASSVGQINYGYTF. The chain is built from TRBV9 and TRBJ1-2; D is possibly TRBD1 (5 bases). Germline CDR1 SGDLS, CDR2 YYNGEE. The CDR3 runs 14 residues. The V and J ends lost 0 bases and 1 base respectively, with 7 bases between them. The entire variable domain, with the rest obtained from reference TRBV9 and TRBJ1-2, is as follows: DSGVTQTPKHLITATGQRVTLRCSPRSGDLSVYWYQQSLDQGLQFLIQYYNGEERAKGNILERFSAQQFPDLHSELNLSSLELGDSALYFCASSVGQINYGYTFGSGTRLTVV.

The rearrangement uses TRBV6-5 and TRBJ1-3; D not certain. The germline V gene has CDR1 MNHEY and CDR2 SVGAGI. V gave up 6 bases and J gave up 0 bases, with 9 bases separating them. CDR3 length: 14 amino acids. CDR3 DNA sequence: TGTGCCAGCAGCCCCAGTCACTCTGGAAACACCATATATTTT. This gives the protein CASSPSHSGNTIYF.